Below are 6 T cell receptor beta chains sequenced from a single sample in a study of T-cell reconstitution after alpha-beta-depleted transplantation in children. Researchers prepared the TCRbeta library using unique molecular identifiers, the study reports. TCRdb fed the PCR reads into MiXCR, producing one record per CDR3 protein. The table has about 610,000 distinct CDR3 sequences, 27% seen once. The sample here was PBMCs, taken before TCRalphabeta/CD19-depleted stem cell transplant. Receptor source: a boy in the first two years of life with Wiskott-Aldrich syndrome, due to receive a stem cell transplant.

This clonotype was seen a handful of times. This chain joins TRBV9 and TRBJ2-5; D unresolved. V lost 0 bases and J 5 bases, leaving 20 bases between the germline ends. The CDR3 runs 17 residues. Germline V CDR1 and CDR2: SGDLS, YYNGEE. The CDR3 DNA reads TGTGCCAGCAGCGTAGAGGCCCGCGTAAGGCCCGGGGAGACCCAGTACTTC. Protein sequence: CASSVEARVRPGETQYF.

This clonotype has more than one count but fewer than ten. The CDR3 DNA is TGTGCCAGCTCCCCCTTGACTAGCGGCACAGATACGCAGTATTTT. Translated: CASSPLTSGTDTQYF. The chain joins TRBV18 to TRBJ2-3; 8 nucleotides match TRBD2. This CDR3 has 15 residues. The V and J ends lost 6 bases and 1 base, in that order; junction bases with no gene match: 6. The germline CDR1 and CDR2 sequences are KGHSH and LQKENI.

This clonotype turned up a few times. The genes are TRBV10-3 and TRBJ1-2, with D possibly being TRBD1 (6 bases). CDR1 and CDR2 (germline): ENHRY, SYGVKD. The CDR3 is made up of 14 amino acids. The V and J ends lost 0 bases and 3 bases respectively, with 8 bases between them. Written as DNA, the CDR3 is TGTGCCATCAGTGAGTCGGCAGGGGACTATGGCTACACCTTC. Its translation: CAISESAGDYGYTF.

The V and J genes are TRBV6-5 and TRBJ2-1; D gene unclear. The germline V gene has CDR1 MNHEY and CDR2 SVGAGI. The CDR3 covers 13 residues. V was cut by 5 bases and J by 7 bases, with 12 bases left in between. The CDR3 spells CASSPGVTNEQFF. CDR3 coding DNA: TGTGCCAGCAGTCCTGGAGTAACAAATGAGCAGTTCTTC.

This clonotype was seen only a few times. The chain employs TRBV5-1 and TRBJ2-1, with 12 bases lining up with TRBD2. CDR3 size: 18 residues. The trim removed 4 bases at V and 8 bases at J, leaving 16 bases unmatched. Germline CDR1 is SGHRS and CDR2 is YFSETQ. The CDR3 coding sequence is TGCGCCAGCAGCCCTCGTCCCGTTCTAGCGGGAGGGACAGATGAGCAGTTCTTC. Translation: CASSPRPVLAGGTDEQFF.

The chain couples TRBV2 to TRBJ1-5; possibly TRBD1 for D (5 bases). Per germline, CDR1 SNHLY and CDR2 FYNNEI. The CDR3 contains 13 residues. Trimming took off 7 bases at V and 4 bases at J, with 11 bases between the two ends. The CDR3: CASKQVSNQPQHF. The CDR3 DNA is TGTGCCAGCAAACAGGTTTCAAATCAGCCCCAGCATTTT.